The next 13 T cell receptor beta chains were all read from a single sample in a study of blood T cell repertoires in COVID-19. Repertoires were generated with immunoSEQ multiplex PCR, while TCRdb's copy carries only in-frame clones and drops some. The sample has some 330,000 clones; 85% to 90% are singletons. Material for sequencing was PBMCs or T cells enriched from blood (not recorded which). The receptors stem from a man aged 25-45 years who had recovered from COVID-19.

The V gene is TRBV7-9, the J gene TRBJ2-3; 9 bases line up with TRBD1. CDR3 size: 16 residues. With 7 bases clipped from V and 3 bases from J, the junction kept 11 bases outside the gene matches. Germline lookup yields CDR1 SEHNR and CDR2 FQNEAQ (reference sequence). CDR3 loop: CASITRRTGVTDTQYF. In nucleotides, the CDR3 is TGTGCCAGCATCACCCGGCGGACAGGGGTAACAGATACGCAGTATTTT.

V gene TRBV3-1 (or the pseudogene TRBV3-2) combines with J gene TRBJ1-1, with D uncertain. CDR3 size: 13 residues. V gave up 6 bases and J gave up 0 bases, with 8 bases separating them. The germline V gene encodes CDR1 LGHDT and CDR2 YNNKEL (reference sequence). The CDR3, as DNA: TGTGCCAGCAGGCGCACCTTGAACACTGAAGCTTTCTTT. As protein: CASRRTLNTEAFF.

The CDR3 coding sequence is TGTGCCAGTGGGACAAGTCTTTATGAGCAGTTCTTC. This translates into CASGTSLYEQFF. V gene TRBV19 combines with J gene TRBJ2-1, with D tentatively TRBD1 (6 bases). The CDR3 runs 12 residues. Per germline, CDR1 LNHDA and CDR2 SQIVND (reference sequence). V shed 8 bases and J shed 8 bases, with 13 bases lying between them.

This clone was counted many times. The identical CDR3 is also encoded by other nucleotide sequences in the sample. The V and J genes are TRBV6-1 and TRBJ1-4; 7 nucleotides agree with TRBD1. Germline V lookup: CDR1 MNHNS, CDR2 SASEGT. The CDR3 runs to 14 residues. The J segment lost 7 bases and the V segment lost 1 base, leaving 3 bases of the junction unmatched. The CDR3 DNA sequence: TGTGCCAGCAGTGAAGGACAGGGTTTTGAAAAACTGTTTTTT. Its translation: CASSEGQGFEKLFF.

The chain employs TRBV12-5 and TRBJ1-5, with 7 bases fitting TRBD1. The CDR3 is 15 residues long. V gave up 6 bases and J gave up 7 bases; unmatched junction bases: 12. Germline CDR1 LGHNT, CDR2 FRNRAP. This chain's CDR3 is CASGPEGALYQPQHF. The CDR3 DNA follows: TGTGCTAGTGGCCCCGAGGGGGCGTTATACCAGCCCCAGCATTTT.

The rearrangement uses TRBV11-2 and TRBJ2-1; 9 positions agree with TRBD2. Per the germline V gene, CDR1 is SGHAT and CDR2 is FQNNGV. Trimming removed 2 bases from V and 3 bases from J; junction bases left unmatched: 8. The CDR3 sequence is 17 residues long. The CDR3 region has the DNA TGTGCCAGCAGCTTATTCCCAGCGGGGGGACTCTACAATGAGCAGTTCTTC. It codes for CASSLFPAGGLYNEQFF.

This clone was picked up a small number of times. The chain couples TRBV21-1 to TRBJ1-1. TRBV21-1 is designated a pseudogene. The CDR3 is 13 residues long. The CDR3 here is CASSYAEGTEAFF. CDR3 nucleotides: TGTGCCAGCAGCTATGCGGAGGGCACTGAAGCTTTCTTT.

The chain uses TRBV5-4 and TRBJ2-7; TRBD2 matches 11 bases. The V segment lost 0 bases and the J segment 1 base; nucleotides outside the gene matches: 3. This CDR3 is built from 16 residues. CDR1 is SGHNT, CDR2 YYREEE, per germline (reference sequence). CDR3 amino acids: CASSLEPSGRSYEQYF. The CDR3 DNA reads TGTGCCAGCAGCTTGGAACCTAGCGGGAGGTCCTACGAGCAGTACTTC.

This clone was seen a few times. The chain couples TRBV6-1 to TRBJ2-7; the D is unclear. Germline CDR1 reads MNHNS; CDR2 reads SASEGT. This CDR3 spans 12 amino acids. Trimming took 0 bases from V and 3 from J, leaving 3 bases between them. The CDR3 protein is CASSEASYEQYF. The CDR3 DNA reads TGTGCCAGCAGTGAAGCGAGCTACGAGCAGTACTTC.

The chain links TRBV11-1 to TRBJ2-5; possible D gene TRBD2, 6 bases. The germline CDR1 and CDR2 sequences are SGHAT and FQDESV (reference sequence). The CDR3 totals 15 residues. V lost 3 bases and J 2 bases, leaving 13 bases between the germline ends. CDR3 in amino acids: CASSFTGVRQETQYF. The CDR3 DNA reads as TGTGCCAGCAGCTTTACGGGGGTCCGGCAAGAGACCCAGTACTTC.

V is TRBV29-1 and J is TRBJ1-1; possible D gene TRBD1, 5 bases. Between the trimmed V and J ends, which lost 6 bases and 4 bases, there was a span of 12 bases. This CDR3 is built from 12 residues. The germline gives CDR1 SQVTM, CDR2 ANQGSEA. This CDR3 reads CSVRLGGTEAFF. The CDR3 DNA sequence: TGCAGCGTAAGGTTGGGGGGCACTGAAGCTTTCTTT.

CDR3 bases: TGTGCCAGTAGAACACAGGGGTCCACAGATACGCAGTATTTT. Its translation is CASRTQGSTDTQYF. The chain combines TRBV19 with TRBJ2-3, with 7 positions matching TRBD1. The CDR3 is 14 residues long. With 6 bases clipped from V and 2 bases from J, the junction kept 5 bases outside the gene matches. Germline-derived CDR1 and CDR2 are LNHDA and SQIVND (reference sequence).

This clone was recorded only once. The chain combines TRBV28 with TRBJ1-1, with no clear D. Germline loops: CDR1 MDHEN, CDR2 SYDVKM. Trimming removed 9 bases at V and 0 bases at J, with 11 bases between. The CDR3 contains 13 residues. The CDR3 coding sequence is TGTGCCAGTTTAACAAGAATGAACACTGAAGCTTTCTTT. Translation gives CASLTRMNTEAFF.